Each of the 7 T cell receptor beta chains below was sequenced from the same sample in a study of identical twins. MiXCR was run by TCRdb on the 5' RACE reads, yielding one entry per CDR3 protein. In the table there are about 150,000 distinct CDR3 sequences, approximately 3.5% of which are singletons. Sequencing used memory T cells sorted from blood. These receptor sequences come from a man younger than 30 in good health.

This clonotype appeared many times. The DNA of the CDR3 is TGTGCCAGCTCACCCCTAATAAATACTGATCCGTGGACCCAGTACTTC. Its translation: CASSPLINTDPWTQYF. The V gene is TRBV18, the J gene TRBJ2-5; D gene uncertain. Germline lookup yields CDR1 KGHSH and CDR2 LQKENI. The CDR3 runs 16 residues. V lost 3 bases and J 7 bases, leaving 21 bases between the germline ends.

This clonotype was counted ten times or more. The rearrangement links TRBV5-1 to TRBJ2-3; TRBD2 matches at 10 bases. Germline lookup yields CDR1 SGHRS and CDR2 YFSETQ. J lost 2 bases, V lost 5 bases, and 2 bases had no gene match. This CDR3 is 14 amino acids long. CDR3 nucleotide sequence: TGCGCCAGCAGAGGACTAGCGGACACAGATACGCAGTATTTT. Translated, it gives CASRGLADTDTQYF.

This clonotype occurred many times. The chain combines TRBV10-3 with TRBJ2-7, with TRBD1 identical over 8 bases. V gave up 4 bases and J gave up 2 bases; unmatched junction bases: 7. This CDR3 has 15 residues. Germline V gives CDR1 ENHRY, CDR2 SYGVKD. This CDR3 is CAISADRGSTYEQYV. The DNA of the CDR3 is TGTGCCATCAGTGCAGACAGGGGTTCCACCTACGAGCAGTACGTC.

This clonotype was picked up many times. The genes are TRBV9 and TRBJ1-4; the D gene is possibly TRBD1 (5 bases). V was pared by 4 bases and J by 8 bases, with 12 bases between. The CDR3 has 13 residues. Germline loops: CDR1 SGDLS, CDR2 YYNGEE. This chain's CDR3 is CASSPGRKEKLFF. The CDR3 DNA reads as TGTGCCAGCAGCCCGGGGCGGAAAGAAAAACTGTTTTTT.

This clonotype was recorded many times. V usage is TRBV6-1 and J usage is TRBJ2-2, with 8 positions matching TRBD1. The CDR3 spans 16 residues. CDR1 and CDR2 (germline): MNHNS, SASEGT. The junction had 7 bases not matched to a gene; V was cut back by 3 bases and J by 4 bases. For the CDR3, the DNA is TGTGCCAGCAGTGATCAGGGGGCGAGGAGCACCGGGGAGCTGTTTTTT. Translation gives CASSDQGARSTGELFF.

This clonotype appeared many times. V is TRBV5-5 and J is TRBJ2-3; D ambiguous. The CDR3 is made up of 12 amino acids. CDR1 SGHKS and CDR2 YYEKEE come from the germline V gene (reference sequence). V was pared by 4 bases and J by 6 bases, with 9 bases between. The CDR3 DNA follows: TGTGCCAGCAGCCTGCGATCCGATACGCAGTATTTT. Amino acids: CASSLRSDTQYF.

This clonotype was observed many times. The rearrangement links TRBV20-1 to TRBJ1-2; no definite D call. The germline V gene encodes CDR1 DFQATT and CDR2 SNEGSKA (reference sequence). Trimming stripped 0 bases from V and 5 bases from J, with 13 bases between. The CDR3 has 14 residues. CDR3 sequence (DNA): TGCAGTGCTAGAGATAATTTGGCACGTTATGGCTACACCTTC. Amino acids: CSARDNLARYGYTF.